Shown below are 21 T cell receptor beta chains from a single sample sequenced in a study of blood T cell repertoires in COVID-19. The repertoire was sequenced with immunoSEQ multiplex PCR; TCRdb's copy has only in-frame clones and lacks some. The sample lists about 200,000 clones; approximately 80% were seen once. Sequencing input: peripheral blood. All receptors derive from a human donor in a cohort sampled during active COVID-19.

The chain has TRBV10-2 and TRBJ2-2; 10 positions agree with TRBD1. CDR1 is WSHSY, CDR2 SAAADI, per germline. Trimming cost V 7 bases and J 4 bases; bases outside gene matches: 9. The CDR3 is 16 amino acids. The CDR3 DNA reads as TGCGCCAGCAAACTGACAGGGGGCTCGGGCACCGGGGAGCTGTTTTTT. Translated: CASKLTGGSGTGELFF.

This clone was detected only a few times. The chain recombines TRBV9 with TRBJ1-2, with D possibly being TRBD1 (5 bases). CDR1 is SGDLS and CDR2 is YYNGEE in the germline V gene. The CDR3 spans 13 residues. Trimming removed 0 bases from V and 7 bases from J, with 10 bases in between. The CDR3 DNA reads TGTGCCAGCAGCGTAGGTGGCAGGGCTGGCTACACCTTC. Its protein is CASSVGGRAGYTF.

This sequence joins TRBV11-2 and TRBJ2-1; 8 bases fit TRBD2. The CDR3 is 15 amino acids. The germline V gene encodes CDR1 SGHAT and CDR2 FQNNGV. V gave up 6 bases and J gave up 9 bases; unmatched junction bases: 13. The CDR3 is CASRHFSGSRGEQFF. The DNA of the CDR3 is TGTGCCAGCAGGCACTTCAGCGGGAGCAGGGGTGAGCAGTTCTTC.

This clone showed up just a few times. The V gene is TRBV5-4, the J gene TRBJ2-7, with 10 bases aligning to TRBD1. The CDR3 length is 15 residues. CDR1 is SGHNT, CDR2 YYREEE, per germline (reference sequence). J gave up 3 bases and V 4 bases, and 7 bases lay outside the gene matches. CDR3 coding DNA: TGTGCCAGCAGCCCTTGGACAGGGGGATACTACGAGCAGTACTTC. Protein sequence: CASSPWTGGYYEQYF.

The chain carries TRBV11-3 and TRBJ2-1; 13 bases line up with TRBD2. The germline V gene encodes CDR1 SGHNT and CDR2 YENEEA. The CDR3 loop spans 15 amino acids. The J segment lost 9 bases and the V segment lost 3 bases, leaving 5 bases of the junction unmatched. CDR3 DNA sequence: TGTGCCAGCAGCTTGGGACTAGCGGGATGGGGTGAGCAGTTCTTC. It codes for CASSLGLAGWGEQFF.

The chain uses TRBV9 and TRBJ1-5; D not resolved. Germline-derived CDR1 and CDR2 are SGDLS and YYNGEE. This CDR3 spans 14 amino acids. Trimming took off 2 bases at V and 5 bases at J, with 11 bases between the two ends. This chain's CDR3 is CASSVSLRDQPQHF. The CDR3 bases are TGTGCCAGCAGCGTCTCCCTTCGGGATCAGCCCCAGCATTTT.

The V call is TRBV7-8, the J call TRBJ2-2; 8 nucleotides line up with TRBD2. Germline V gene lookup returns CDR1 SGHVS and CDR2 FQNEAQ. Losses at the gene ends were 5 bases for V and 7 bases for J; bases not matched to a gene: 15. The CDR3 loop spans 17 amino acids. CDR3 nucleotides: TGTGCCAGCAGCCCGAGTAGAGCGGGAGACCGGGGCGGGGAGCTGTTTTTT. It yields the protein CASSPSRAGDRGGELFF. Filled out from reference TRBV7-8 and TRBJ2-2, the complete variable domain reads GAGVSQSPRYKVAKRGQDVALRCDPISGHVSLFWYQQALGQGPEFLTYFQNEAQLDKSGLPSDRFFAERPEGSVSTLKIQRTQQEDSAVYLCASSPSRAGDRGGELFFGEGSRLTVL.

The chain joins TRBV7-2 to TRBJ2-7; D unclear. Trimming cost V 0 bases and J 2 bases, with 5 bases left between them. This CDR3 contains 13 residues. The germline V gene has CDR1 SGHTA and CDR2 FQGNSA. The CDR3 bases are TGTGCCAGCAGCTTAGCGCTAGCCTACGAGCAGTACTTC. Amino acids: CASSLALAYEQYF.

The chain has TRBV5-1 and TRBJ1-1, with 7 bases aligning to TRBD1. Germline CDR1 is SGHRS and CDR2 is YFSETQ. CDR3 length: 15 amino acids. The junction had 7 bases not matched to a gene; V was cut back by 4 bases and J by 1 base. The DNA of the CDR3 is TGCGCCAGCAGCCTTAAACGGACAGGGAACACTGAAGCTTTCTTT. Encoded protein: CASSLKRTGNTEAFF.

The chain links TRBV25-1 to TRBJ2-1; D is ambiguous. This CDR3 comprises 16 residues. Trimming stripped 1 base from V and 0 bases from J, with 10 bases between. The germline V gene has CDR1 MGHDK and CDR2 SYGVNS. CDR3 amino acids: CASSELVASSYNEQFF. The CDR3 DNA is TGTGCCAGCAGTGAATTAGTGGCTAGCTCCTACAATGAGCAGTTCTTC. Using reference TRBV25-1 and TRBJ2-1 for the parts outside the CDR3, the full variable domain is EADIYQTPRYLVIGTGKKITLECSQTMGHDKMYWYQQDPGMELHLIHYSYGVNSTEKGDLSSESTVSRIRTEHFPLTLESARPSHTSQYLCASSELVASSYNEQFFGPGTRLTVL.

The chain joins TRBV11-2 to TRBJ2-7; 7 bases align to TRBD1. CDR3 length: 14 residues. With 4 bases clipped from V and 2 bases from J, the junction kept 5 bases outside the gene matches. Germline CDR1 is SGHAT and CDR2 is FQNNGV. The CDR3 DNA follows: TGTGCCAGCAGCTCAGGGACAGCTCCCTACGAGCAGTACTTC. This gives the protein CASSSGTAPYEQYF.

The chain employs TRBV4-1 and TRBJ2-2; maybe TRBD2 (5 bases). The CDR3 loop spans 16 amino acids. With 6 bases removed from V and 6 bases from J, the gap between germline ends came to 20 bases. Germline V gives CDR1 MGHRA, CDR2 YSYEKL. The CDR3 sequence is CASSRRVLGAPGELFF. CDR3 coding DNA: TGCGCCAGCAGTCGGCGGGTCCTCGGAGCACCCGGGGAGCTGTTTTTT.

V usage is TRBV2 and J usage is TRBJ1-1; D remains unclear. The CDR3 totals 13 residues. CDR1 is SNHLY and CDR2 is FYNNEI in the germline V gene. Trimming pared 11 bases from V and 2 bases from J, leaving 15 bases between. CDR3 bases: TGTGCCGGAAAGAGGGATAGAAACACTGAAGCTTTCTTT. Translated: CAGKRDRNTEAFF.

Details on this clone: Other DNA sequences in the sample encode the same CDR3. The chain employs TRBV18 and TRBJ2-2, with D maybe TRBD2 (6 bases). V was shortened by 3 bases and J by 6 bases, with 11 bases between the two germline ends. The CDR3 is made up of 14 amino acids. CDR1 is KGHSH, CDR2 LQKENI, per germline. The CDR3 DNA is TGTGCCAGCTCACCCTACGGGGAGGCCGGGGAGCTGTTTTTT. Translating gives CASSPYGEAGELFF.

This clone was detected many times. The chain is built from TRBV5-1 and TRBJ1-2; the match to TRBD1 covers 7 bases. This CDR3 contains 15 residues. The junction had 7 bases not matched to a gene; V was cut back by 0 bases and J by 5 bases. Germline loops: CDR1 SGHRS, CDR2 YFSETQ. CDR3 region: CASSLEEGAHYGYTF. CDR3 in DNA: TGCGCCAGCAGCTTGGAGGAGGGGGCGCATTATGGCTACACCTTC.

This clone was picked up many times. V usage is TRBV30 and J usage is TRBJ1-2; perhaps TRBD1 as D (5 bases). Germline CDR1 GTSNPN, CDR2 SVGIG (reference sequence). V dropped 2 bases and J dropped 2 bases, with 18 bases sitting between them. The CDR3 runs to 16 residues. CDR3 nucleotides: TGTGCCTGGAGTCCCCAGGTGGGGCAGGAGAACTATGGCTACACCTTC. Protein product: CAWSPQVGQENYGYTF. The full variable domain, in which reference TRBV30 and TRBJ1-2 provide the parts outside the CDR3, is SQTIHQWPATLVQPVGSPLSLECTVEGTSNPNLYWYRQAAGRGLQLLFYSVGIGQISSEVPQNLSASRPQDRQFILSSKKLLLSDSGFYLCAWSPQVGQENYGYTFGSGTRLTVV.

The rearrangement joins TRBV30 to TRBJ1-2; 7 bases map to TRBD1. V lost 2 bases to trimming and J lost 2 bases; unmatched junction nucleotides: 5. Germline CDR1 reads GTSNPN; CDR2 reads SVGIG (reference sequence). This CDR3 spans 14 amino acids. CDR3 coding DNA: TGTGCCTGGAGTTCGGGGACAGCGAACTATGGCTACACCTTC. Translated, it gives CAWSSGTANYGYTF. Filled out from reference TRBV30 and TRBJ1-2, the complete variable domain reads SQTIHQWPATLVQPVGSPLSLECTVEGTSNPNLYWYRQAAGRGLQLLFYSVGIGQISSEVPQNLSASRPQDRQFILSSKKLLLSDSGFYLCAWSSGTANYGYTFGSGTRLTVV.

The chain is built from TRBV24-1 and TRBJ2-5; TRBD1 agrees at 8 bases. The CDR3 spans 15 residues. J gave up 4 bases and V 0 bases, and 3 bases lay outside the gene matches. Germline V gene lookup returns CDR1 KGHDR and CDR2 SFDVKD. The CDR3 is CATSDLGDRGETQYF. The CDR3 DNA follows: TGTGCCACCAGTGATTTGGGCGACAGGGGAGAGACCCAGTACTTC.

The rearrangement joins TRBV2 to TRBJ2-7; TRBD2 might be the D (5 bases). CDR1 and CDR2 (germline): SNHLY, FYNNEI. The germline V and J ends were trimmed by 2 bases and 0 bases, with 14 bases remaining between them. The CDR3 spans 16 residues. The CDR3, as DNA: TGTGCCAGCAGTGAATTATGGACTCCGAGCTCCTACGAGCAGTACTTC. It encodes CASSELWTPSSYEQYF. Based on the CDR3 plus reference TRBV2 and TRBJ2-7, the full variable domain is EPEVTQTPSHQVTQMGQEVILRCVPISNHLYFYWYRQILGQKVEFLVSFYNNEISEKSEIFDDQFSVERPDGSNFTLKIRSTKLEDSAMYFCASSELWTPSSYEQYFGPGTRLTVT.

The V gene is TRBV4-1, the J gene TRBJ2-3; D is possibly TRBD2 (5 bases). This CDR3 region has 15 residues. Germline CDR1 MGHRA, CDR2 YSYEKL. V was clipped by 4 bases and J by 3 bases, with 14 bases between them. CDR3 region: CASSPAGHRTDTQYF. The CDR3, as DNA: TGCGCCAGCAGCCCCGCGGGCCATCGTACAGATACGCAGTATTTT.

V gene TRBV19 combines with J gene TRBJ2-7; TRBD1 matches 10 bases. The length of the CDR3 is 15 residues. Germline-derived CDR1 and CDR2 are LNHDA and SQIVND (reference sequence). V lost 8 bases and J lost 4; bases outside the gene matches: 11. CDR3 DNA: TGTGCCAGTTCAGACCGGGACAGGGGTATGTACGAGCAGTACTTC. Protein product: CASSDRDRGMYEQYF. Supplemented by reference TRBV19 and TRBJ2-7, the full variable domain reads DGGITQSPKYLFRKEGQNVTLSCEQNLNHDAMYWYRQDPGQGLRLIYYSQIVNDFQKGDIAEGYSVSREKKESFPLTVTSAQKNPTAFYLCASSDRDRGMYEQYFGPGTRLTVT.